This T cell receptor beta chain was recovered during a study of monozygotic twins with inflammatory bowel disease. Concerning this clonotype itself: As yet, its antigen is unknown.

UMIs that had a 6-nucleotide sample barcode were put in using template switching. TCRdb re-called the 5' RACE reads and catalogs CDR3 proteins one per entry, DNA excluded. The sample data list 160,000 or so distinct CDR3 sequences. Study-level points and caveats: IBD patients had lower TCRbeta diversity (inverse Simpson) than healthy co-twins. The analysis did not separate different T cell subtypes.

Germline V CDR1 and CDR2: MDHEN, SYDVKM. The CDR3 extends over 14 amino acids. The sequence was obtained from a human donor with ulcerative colitis or Crohn's disease, or a healthy co-twin of an affected twin (not recorded which). The chain uses TRBV28 and TRBJ2-3; the D gene TCRdb calls, TRBD2, cannot be checked with no DNA. Source material: blood. CDR3 residues: CASRAGGDTDTQYF.